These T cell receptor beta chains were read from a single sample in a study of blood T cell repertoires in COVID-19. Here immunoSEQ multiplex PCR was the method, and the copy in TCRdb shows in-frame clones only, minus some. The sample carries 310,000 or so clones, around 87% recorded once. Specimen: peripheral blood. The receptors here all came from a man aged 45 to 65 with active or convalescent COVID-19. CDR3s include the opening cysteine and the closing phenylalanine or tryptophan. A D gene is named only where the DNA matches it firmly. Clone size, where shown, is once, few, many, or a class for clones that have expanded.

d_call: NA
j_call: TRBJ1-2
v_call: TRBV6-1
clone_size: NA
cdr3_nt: TGTGCCAGCAGTGACCAGAACTATGGCTACACCTTC
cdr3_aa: CASSDQNYGYTF

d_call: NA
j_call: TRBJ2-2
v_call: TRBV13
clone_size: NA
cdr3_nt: TGTGCCAGCAGTCAAGCAGGTGGGCGGAACACCGGGGAGCTGTTTTTT
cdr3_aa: CASSQAGGRNTGELFF

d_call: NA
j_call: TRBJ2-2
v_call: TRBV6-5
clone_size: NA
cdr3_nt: TGTGCCACCTTAGGGGACTTACCGAACACCGGGGAGCTGTTTTTT
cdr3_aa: CATLGDLPNTGELFF

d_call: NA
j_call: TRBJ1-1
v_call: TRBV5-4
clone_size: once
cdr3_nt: TGTGCCAGCAGCTATTCAGGGGCCGATCGAGGGAACACTGAAGCTTTCTTT
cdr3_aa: CASSYSGADRGNTEAFF

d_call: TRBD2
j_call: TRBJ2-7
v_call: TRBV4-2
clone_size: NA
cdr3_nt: TGTGCCAGCAGCCGAGAACTAGCGGGAGGGCCGGGAGTGTCCTACGAGCAGTACTTC
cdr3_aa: CASSRELAGGPGVSYEQYF

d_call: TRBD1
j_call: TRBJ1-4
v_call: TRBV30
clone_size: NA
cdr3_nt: TGTGCCTGGAGCCAGGGGGCTGTCGATGCAAAACTGTTTTTT
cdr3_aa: CAWSQGAVDAKLFF

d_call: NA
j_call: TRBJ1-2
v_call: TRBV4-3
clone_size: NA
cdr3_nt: TGCGCCAGCAGCGCAGGACTGAGGGATAATGGCTACACCTTC
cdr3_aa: CASSAGLRDNGYTF

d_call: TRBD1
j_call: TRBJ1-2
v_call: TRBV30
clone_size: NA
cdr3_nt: TGTGCCTGGAGTGTAGACAGGGTCGGCTACACCTTC
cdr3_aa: CAWSVDRVGYTF

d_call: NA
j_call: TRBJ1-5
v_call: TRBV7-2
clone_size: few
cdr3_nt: TGTGCCAGCAGCTTAGCCGTTAATCAGCCCCAGCATTTT
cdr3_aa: CASSLAVNQPQHF

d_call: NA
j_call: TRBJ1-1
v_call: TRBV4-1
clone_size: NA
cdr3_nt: TGCGCCAGCAGCCAAGTCAGACTGGGGAGGGACACTGAAGCTTTCTTT
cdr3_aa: CASSQVRLGRDTEAFF

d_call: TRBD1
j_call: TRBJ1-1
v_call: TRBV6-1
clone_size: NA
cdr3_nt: TGTGCCAGCAGTGAGCGACAGGGGGACACTGAAGCTTTCTTT
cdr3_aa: CASSERQGDTEAFF

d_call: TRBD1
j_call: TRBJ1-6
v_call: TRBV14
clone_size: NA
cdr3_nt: TGTGCCAGCAGCTGGGGACAGGGAAATTCACCCCTCCACTTT
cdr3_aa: CASSWGQGNSPLHF

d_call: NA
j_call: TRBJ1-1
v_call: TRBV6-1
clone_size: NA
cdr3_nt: TGTGCCAGCAGTGAAATGGCGGGATCGAACACTGAAGCTTTCTTT
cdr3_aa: CASSEMAGSNTEAFF

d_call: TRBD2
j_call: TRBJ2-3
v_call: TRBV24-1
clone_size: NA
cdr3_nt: TGTGCCACCTCCGGGACTAGCGAATACACAGATACGCAGTATTTT
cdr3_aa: CATSGTSEYTDTQYF

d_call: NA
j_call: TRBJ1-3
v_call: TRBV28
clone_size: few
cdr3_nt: TGTGCCAGCAGTTTTGCCGGGGGGCGGAGAAACACCATATATTTT
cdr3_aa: CASSFAGGRRNTIYF

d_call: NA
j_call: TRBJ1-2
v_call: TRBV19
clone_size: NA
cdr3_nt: TGTGCCAGTAGTATAAGGAGGGGCGATGGCTACACCTTC
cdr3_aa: CASSIRRGDGYTF

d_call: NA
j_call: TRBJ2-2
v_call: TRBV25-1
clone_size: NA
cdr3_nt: TGTGCCAGCAGTGAAGTAGGGGAGCTGTTTTTT
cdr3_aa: CASSEVGELFF

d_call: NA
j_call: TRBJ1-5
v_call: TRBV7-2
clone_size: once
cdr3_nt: TGTGCCAGCAGCCCGAACATGGGGGCCACGGGGCAGCCCCAGCATTTT
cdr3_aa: CASSPNMGATGQPQHF

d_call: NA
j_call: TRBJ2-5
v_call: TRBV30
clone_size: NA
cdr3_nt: TGTGCCTGCTCTCGCAGGACTGAAGAGACCCAGTACTTC
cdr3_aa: CACSRRTEETQYF

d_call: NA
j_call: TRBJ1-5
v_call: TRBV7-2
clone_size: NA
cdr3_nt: TGTGCCAGCAGCCCCCAGGGGTTTGGCAATCAGCCCCAGCATTTT
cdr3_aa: CASSPQGFGNQPQHF

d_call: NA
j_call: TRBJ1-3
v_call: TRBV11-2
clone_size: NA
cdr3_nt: TGTGCCAGCAGCTTATCGCGAAAGCTGGTTGGAAACACCATATATTTT
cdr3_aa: CASSLSRKLVGNTIYF

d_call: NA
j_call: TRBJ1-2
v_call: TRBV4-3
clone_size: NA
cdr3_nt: TGCGCCAGCAGCCAAGATGGGGGGGGCAGCGGTAACTATGGCTACACCTTC
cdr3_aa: CASSQDGGGSGNYGYTF

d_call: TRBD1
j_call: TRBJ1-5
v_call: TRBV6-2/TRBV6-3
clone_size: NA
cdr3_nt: TGTGCCAGCAGTCAGACAGGGGATCAGCCCCAGCATTTT
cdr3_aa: CASSQTGDQPQHF

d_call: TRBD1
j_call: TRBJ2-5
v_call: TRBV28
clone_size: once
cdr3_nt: TGTGCCAGCAGTTTGGCAGGGGGCGATACCCAGTACTTC
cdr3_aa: CASSLAGGDTQYF

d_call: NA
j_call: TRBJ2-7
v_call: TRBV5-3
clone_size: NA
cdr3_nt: TGTGCCAGAAGCTTTGGACAGTTATACTTCTCGACCTACGAGCAGTACTTC
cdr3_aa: CARSFGQLYFSTYEQYF

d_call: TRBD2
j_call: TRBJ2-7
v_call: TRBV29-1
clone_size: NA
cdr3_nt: TGCAGCGTTGAAACCAGCGGGAGCTACGAGCAGTACTTC
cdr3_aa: CSVETSGSYEQYF

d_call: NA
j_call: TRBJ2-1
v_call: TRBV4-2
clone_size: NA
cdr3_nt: TGTGCCAGCAGCCAGCGGGACAGTAGATTCTCCTACAATGAGCAGTTCTTC
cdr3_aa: CASSQRDSRFSYNEQFF

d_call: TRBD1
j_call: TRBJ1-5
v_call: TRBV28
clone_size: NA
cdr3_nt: TGTGCCAGCAGTTTTCGGGACAGGCGCTATCAGCCCCAGCATTTT
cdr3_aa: CASSFRDRRYQPQHF

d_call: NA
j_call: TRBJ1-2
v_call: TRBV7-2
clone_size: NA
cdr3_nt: TGTGCCAGTTCCCGGACTAATCTTAACTATGGCTACACCTTC
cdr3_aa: CASSRTNLNYGYTF

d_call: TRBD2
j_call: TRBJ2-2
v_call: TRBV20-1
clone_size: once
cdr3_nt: TGCAGTGCTAGTCCTCCCCCGGGGACTAGCGGGAGGGTAACCGGGGAGCTGTTTTTT
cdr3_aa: CSASPPPGTSGRVTGELFF

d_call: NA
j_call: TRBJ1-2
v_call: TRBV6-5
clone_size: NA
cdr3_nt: TGTGCCAGCAGTCTATCAACCGATACTACCGCCTACACCTTC
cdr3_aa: CASSLSTDTTAYTF

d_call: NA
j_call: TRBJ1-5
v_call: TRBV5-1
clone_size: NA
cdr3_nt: TGCGCCAGCAGCAAGGACAGAAATCAGCCCCAGCATTTT
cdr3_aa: CASSKDRNQPQHF

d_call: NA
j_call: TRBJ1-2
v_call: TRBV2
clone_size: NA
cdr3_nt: TGTGCCAGCAGTCCGATTACCAGGGGATCCTATGGCTACACCTTC
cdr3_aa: CASSPITRGSYGYTF

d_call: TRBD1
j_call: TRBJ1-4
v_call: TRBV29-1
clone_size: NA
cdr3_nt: TGCAGCGTTAGGGGGCTTAATGAAAAACTGTTTTTT
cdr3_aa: CSVRGLNEKLFF

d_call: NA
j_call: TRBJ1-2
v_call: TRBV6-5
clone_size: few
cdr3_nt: TGTGCCAGCGGGAAGCCGGGAGCCTATGGCTACACCTTC
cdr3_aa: CASGKPGAYGYTF

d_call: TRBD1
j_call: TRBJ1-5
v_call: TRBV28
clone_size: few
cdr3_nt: TGTGCCAGCAGTCCTTGGGGACAGGGTGAGCATCAGCCCCAGCATTTT
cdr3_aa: CASSPWGQGEHQPQHF

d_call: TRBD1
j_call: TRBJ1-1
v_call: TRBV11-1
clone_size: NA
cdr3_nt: TGTGCCAGCAGCCCGTGGACAGGTTCGAACACTGAAGCTTTCTTT
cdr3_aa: CASSPWTGSNTEAFF

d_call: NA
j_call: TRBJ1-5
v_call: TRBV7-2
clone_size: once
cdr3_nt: TGTGCCAGCAGCTTAATGAGCGCTCAGCCCCAGCATTTT
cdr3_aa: CASSLMSAQPQHF

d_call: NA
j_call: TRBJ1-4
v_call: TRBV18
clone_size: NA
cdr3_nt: TGTGCCCCCGAGGCCCAACACCATGAAAAACTGTTTTTT
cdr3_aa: CAPEAQHHEKLFF

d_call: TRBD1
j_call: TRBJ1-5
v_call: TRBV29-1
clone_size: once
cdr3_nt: TGCAGCGTCGCCGGACAGGGATCTATGCCCCAGCATTTT
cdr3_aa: CSVAGQGSMPQHF

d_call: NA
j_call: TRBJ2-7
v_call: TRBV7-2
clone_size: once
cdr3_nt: TGTGCCAGCAGCTTAGGTGGCAGGCACTACGAGCAGTACTTC
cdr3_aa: CASSLGGRHYEQYF

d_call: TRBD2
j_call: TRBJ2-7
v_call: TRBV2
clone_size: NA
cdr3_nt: TGTGCCAGCAGTGAACGGACTAGCGGCATTACAACCTACGAGCAGTACTTC
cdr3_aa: CASSERTSGITTYEQYF

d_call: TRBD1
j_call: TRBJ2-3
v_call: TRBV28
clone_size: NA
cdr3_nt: TGTGCCAGCCGAGTTCAGGGGGCAGATACGCAGTATTTT
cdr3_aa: CASRVQGADTQYF

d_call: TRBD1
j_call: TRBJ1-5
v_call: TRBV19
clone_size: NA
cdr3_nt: TGTGCCAGTAGTATTAGGACAGGAAATAGCAATCAGCCCCAGCATTTT
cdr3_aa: CASSIRTGNSNQPQHF

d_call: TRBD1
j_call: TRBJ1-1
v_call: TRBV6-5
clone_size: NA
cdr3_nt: TGTGCCAGCAGATCAGGGGGCCTGAACACTGAAGCTTTCTTT
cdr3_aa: CASRSGGLNTEAFF

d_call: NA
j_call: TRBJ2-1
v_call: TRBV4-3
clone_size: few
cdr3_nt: TGCGCCAGCAGCCAAGATTACGCGGGGATTAAATCCTACAATGAGCAGTTCTTC
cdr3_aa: CASSQDYAGIKSYNEQFF

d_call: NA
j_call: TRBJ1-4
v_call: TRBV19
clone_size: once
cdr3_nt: TGTGCCAGTAGTATCCCAGGGAATGAAAAACTGTTTTTT
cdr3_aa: CASSIPGNEKLFF

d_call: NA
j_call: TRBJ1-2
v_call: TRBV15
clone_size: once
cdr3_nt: TGTGCCACCAGCAGAGATCGGCTAGGACAGCCCTATGGCTACACCTTC
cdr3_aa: CATSRDRLGQPYGYTF

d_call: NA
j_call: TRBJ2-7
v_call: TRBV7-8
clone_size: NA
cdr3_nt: TGTGCCAGCAGCTTCGAGGCTGAGCAGTACTTC
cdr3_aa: CASSFEAEQYF

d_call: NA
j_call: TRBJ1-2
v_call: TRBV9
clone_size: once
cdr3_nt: TGTGCCAGCAGCGAGAGGGCTGGCTATGGCTACACCTTC
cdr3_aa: CASSERAGYGYTF